Sequencing of this T cell receptor beta chain was carried out in a study of blood T cell repertoires in COVID-19. Study background: In each case, the material was cDNA or gDNA derived from T cells, B-cell-depleted T cells, or PBMCs.

The CDR3 contains 15 residues. Looked up from germline, CDR1 is SGHVS and CDR2 is FQNEAQ. The V end was cut by 1 base, the J end by 2 bases, with 11 bases between. Per the authors' pipeline: Estimated nucleated cell counts came from reference gene primer amplification. Some clones are missing from TCRdb's copy, which holds only in-frame ones; the method was immunoSEQ multiplex PCR. D and trimming come from the DNA, and the V and J calls and clone size come from that table. The repertoire consists of about 160,000 clones, with roughly nine tenths occurring once and the leading ten covering 7% to 8%. Recovery meant two consecutive negative NP/OP PCR tests, professional clearance, or resolved symptoms.

This chain links TRBV7-8 with TRBJ1-2; D is possibly TRBD1 (5 bases). Sequenced sample: PBMCs or T cells enriched from blood (not recorded which). This clonotype originated in a woman aged 50 to 65 who had recovered from COVID-19. CDR3 in DNA: TGTGCCAGCAGCTTAGGACAGATTAAAAACTATGGCTACACCTTC. The encoded protein is CASSLGQIKNYGYTF.